The 27 T cell receptor beta chains presented below share a single source sample, sequenced in a study of T cell clones after liver transplantation (dated by TCRdb to the late 2010s). The time point label here, explained by the study, means: pre-transplant. The library came from the immunoSEQ multiplex PCR assay. The table comes from immuneACCESS by way of TCRdb, which keeps in-frame sequences with V and J called. Part of the clones is missing from these tables; in studies checked, under half for an unresolved V gene and the rest for unknown reasons. This sample holds over 60,000 clones; about four fifths were observed only once. Roughly 0.54% of the sample comes from the top ten. Sequenced material: CD4+ T cells from blood, taken before liver transplant. The source is a human donor who received a liver transplant.

The rearrangement joins TRBV11-2 to TRBJ1-2; no clear D gene. The CDR3 runs to 14 residues. V lost 5 bases to trimming and J lost 8 bases, with 18 bases between them. The germline V gene encodes CDR1 SGHAT and CDR2 FQNNGV. CDR3 DNA: TGTGCCAGCAGCCCAGGAAACAGCGTTCAAGGCTACACCTTC. It is translated as CASSPGNSVQGYTF.

Comments on this clone: At one end, the junction sequence differs from germline, possibly due to a read error. The J gene is TRBJ2-7, the V gene TRBV28; D is undetermined. CDR3 size: 12 residues. Germline V gene data show CDR1 as MDHEN and CDR2 as SYDVKM. CDR3 DNA: TGTGCCAGCAGCTTATCGTGGGGCGAGCAGTACTTC. This translates into CASSLSWGEQYF.

J is TRBJ2-5 and V is TRBV11-2; 9 bases are a match to TRBD1. With 1 base clipped from V and 5 bases from J, the junction kept 5 bases outside the gene matches. Germline V gene lookup returns CDR1 SGHAT and CDR2 FQNNGV. This CDR3 spans 15 amino acids. The DNA of the CDR3 is TGTGCCAGCAGCTTAGGACAGGGGGTGAAGGAGACCCAGTACTTC. It is translated as CASSLGQGVKETQYF.

This chain links TRBV6-4 with TRBJ2-3; 13 nucleotides agree with TRBD2. This CDR3 has 14 amino acids. CDR1 is MRHNA, CDR2 SNTAGT, per germline. V lost 4 bases and J lost 6; bases outside the gene matches: 1. The CDR3 DNA sequence: TGTGCCAGCAGTGCACTAGCGGGAGGGGATACGCAGTATTTT. Its protein product is CASSALAGGDTQYF.

The gene calls are TRBV5-4 and TRBJ2-5; D is unclear. The germline V gene has CDR1 SGHNT and CDR2 YYREEE (reference sequence). The CDR3 totals 11 residues. V was pared by 4 bases and J by 0 bases, with 1 base between. The DNA of the CDR3 is TGTGCCAGCAGCGACCAAGAGACCCAGTACTTC. This sequence encodes CASSDQETQYF.

The V gene is TRBV28, the J gene TRBJ1-5, with TRBD1 identical over 7 bases. This CDR3 is built from 17 residues. V lost 2 bases and J lost 3; bases outside the gene matches: 10. CDR1 is MDHEN, CDR2 SYDVKM, per germline. The CDR3 reads CASSLKTGRDLNQPQHF. The CDR3 coding sequence is TGTGCCAGCAGTTTAAAGACAGGGAGGGACCTCAATCAGCCCCAGCATTTT.

V gene TRBV7-2 combines with J gene TRBJ1-5; weak D call: TRBD1 (6 bases). Trimming shortened V by 5 bases and J by 8 bases, and 13 bases separated the two germline ends. This CDR3 is 13 amino acids long. Per germline, CDR1 SGHTA and CDR2 FQGNSA. This CDR3 reads CASSRREGEPQHF. In DNA, the CDR3 is TGTGCCAGCAGCCGCCGGGAGGGGGAGCCCCAGCATTTT.

This chain connects TRBV28 to TRBJ1-4, with 8 bases identical to TRBD1. The V gene's germline CDR1 is MDHEN and CDR2 SYDVKM. The CDR3 is 15 residues long. The junction had 6 bases not matched to a gene; V was cut back by 5 bases and J by 4 bases. The CDR3 sequence is CASSGGTGRNEKLFF. CDR3 bases: TGTGCCAGCAGTGGGGGGACAGGTCGTAATGAAAAACTGTTTTTT.

The rearrangement uses TRBV15 and TRBJ2-1, with 10 bases fitting TRBD2. This CDR3 has 20 amino acids. Trimming removed 2 bases from V and 7 bases from J; junction bases left unmatched: 20. Germline-derived CDR1 and CDR2 are LNHNV and YYDKDF (reference sequence). In DNA form, the CDR3 reads TGTGCCACCAGCAGATGGGGACAGCTTCGTTCTAGCGGGAGATGGAATGAGCAGTTCTTC. Its protein is CATSRWGQLRSSGRWNEQFF. The full variable domain, with the rest looked up from reference TRBV15 and TRBJ2-1, is DAMVIQNPRYQVTQFGKPVTLSCSQTLNHNVMYWYQQKSSQAPKLLFHYYDKDFNNEADTPDNFQSRRPNTSFCFLDIRSPGLGDTAMYLCATSRWGQLRSSGRWNEQFFGPGTRLTVL.

The gene calls are TRBV5-1 and TRBJ1-1, with 11 bases identical to TRBD1. Looked up from germline, CDR1 is SGHRS and CDR2 is YFSETQ. Trimming at V came to 4 bases and at J to 6 bases, leaving 2 bases not matched to a gene. There are 13 residues in the CDR3. The CDR3 DNA reads TGCGCCAGCAGCACGGGACAGGGGGCTGAAGCTTTCTTT. Protein: CASSTGQGAEAFF.

The chain couples TRBV30 to TRBJ2-1; 9 bases agree with TRBD2. The CDR3 length is 14 residues. Germline V CDR1 and CDR2: GTSNPN, SVGIG (reference sequence). Germline trimming cut 5 bases from V and 0 bases from J; bases unmatched to any gene: 2. Here the CDR3 reads CAWRSGSSYNEQFF. The DNA of the CDR3 is TGTGCCTGGCGTAGCGGGAGCTCCTACAATGAGCAGTTCTTC.

The chain combines TRBV21-1 with TRBJ2-6; the D call of TRBD1 is as the table states it, not checked on the DNA. TRBV21-1 is an annotated pseudogene. This CDR3 is 18 amino acids long. This CDR3 reads CASTRSRDRCPGANVLTF. The CDR3 bases are TGTGCCAGCACCCGATCCCGGGACAGGTGTCCTGGGGCCAACGTCCTGACTTTC.

The V and J genes are TRBV19 and TRBJ1-1; 9 nucleotides align to TRBD1. The V gene end was trimmed by 6 bases and the J gene end by 2 bases; junction bases not matched to a gene: 13. Per the germline V gene, CDR1 is LNHDA and CDR2 is SQIVND (reference sequence). The CDR3 totals 17 residues. This CDR3 reads CASSKRSGQGANTEAFF. The CDR3 bases are TGTGCCAGTAGCAAGAGATCGGGACAGGGAGCAAACACTGAAGCTTTCTTT.

The chain links TRBV27 to TRBJ2-7; perhaps TRBD2 as D (6 bases). Per the germline V gene, CDR1 is MNHEY and CDR2 is SMNVEV (reference sequence). V gave up 11 bases and J gave up 4 bases, with 24 bases separating them. This CDR3 has 15 amino acids. This chain's CDR3 is CASTPRPHGGYEQYF. CDR3 DNA: TGTGCCTCGACGCCAAGGCCCCATGGGGGGTACGAGCAGTACTTC.

The CDR3 sequence: CASSLFTGKDYGYTF. DNA for the CDR3: TGCGCCAGCAGCCTATTCACAGGGAAGGACTATGGCTACACCTTC. The rearrangement links TRBV5-1 to TRBJ1-2; D might be TRBD1 (6 bases). V lost 4 bases and J 3 bases, leaving 16 bases between the germline ends. The germline V gene encodes CDR1 SGHRS and CDR2 YFSETQ. The CDR3 is made up of 15 amino acids.

This clone was found once. The V gene is TRBV27, the J gene TRBJ1-1; D is unclear. Germline-derived CDR1 and CDR2 are MNHEY and SMNVEV (reference sequence). Trimming removed 2 bases at V and 4 bases at J, with 8 bases between. The CDR3 totals 13 residues. CDR3 sequence reads: CASSLRGGTEAFF. The CDR3 DNA follows: TGTGCCAGCAGTTTAAGAGGTGGCACTGAAGCTTTCTTT.

V usage is TRBV2 and J usage is TRBJ2-1; D is ambiguous. V was pared by 6 bases and J by 0 bases, with 9 bases between. In germline, CDR1 is SNHLY, CDR2 FYNNEI. The CDR3 covers 14 residues. DNA of the CDR3: TGTGCCAGCAGGGATCGGACCTCCTACAATGAGCAGTTCTTC. Translating it yields CASRDRTSYNEQFF.

The sample holds one count of this clone. The rearrangement joins TRBV5-4 to TRBJ1-2, with 11 positions matching TRBD1. J gave up 4 bases and V 4 bases, and 6 bases lay outside the gene matches. Germline-derived CDR1 and CDR2 are SGHNT and YYREEE (reference sequence). The CDR3 is made up of 15 amino acids. The CDR3 DNA is TGTGCCAGCAGCAACCCGGGACAGGGGGGCTATGGCTACACCTTC. Protein: CASSNPGQGGYGYTF.

The chain links TRBV6-4 to TRBJ2-3; 7 positions match TRBD1. Germline assignment: CDR1 MRHNA and CDR2 SNTAGT. The CDR3 spans 15 residues. Trimming took 6 bases from V and 0 from J; bases not matched to a gene: 6. DNA for the CDR3: TGTGCCAGCAGCGGGACAGCTACTAGCACAGATACGCAGTATTTT. Its protein is CASSGTATSTDTQYF.

The chain recombines TRBV6-1 with TRBJ2-3, with 11 bases aligning to TRBD2. V gave up 5 bases and J gave up 5 bases; unmatched junction bases: 6. The germline gives CDR1 MNHNS, CDR2 SASEGT. The CDR3 has 15 residues. The CDR3: CASSPGTSGGDTQYF. CDR3 in DNA: TGTGCCAGCAGTCCTGGGACTAGCGGTGGAGATACGCAGTATTTT.

V gene TRBV6-5 combines with J gene TRBJ2-7, with no clear D. Per the germline V gene, CDR1 is MNHEY and CDR2 is SVGAGI. This CDR3 is built from 14 residues. The V end lost 0 bases, the J end lost 3 bases, and 9 bases lay between the germline ends. The CDR3 bases are TGTGCCAGCAGTTACTCGTTCGACCGCTACGAGCAGTACTTC. Protein product: CASSYSFDRYEQYF.

The rearrangement links TRBV7-2 to TRBJ2-1; D perhaps matches TRBD2 (7 bases). CDR3 length: 16 amino acids. The germline V gene encodes CDR1 SGHTA and CDR2 FQGNSA. Trimming took off 1 base at V and 7 bases at J, with 17 bases between the two ends. CDR3 nucleotides: TGTGCCAGCAGCTTAGGCACGGGGGGCTCGAGAAATGAGCAGTTCTTC. Its protein product is CASSLGTGGSRNEQFF.

This clone has only a few counts. The chain links TRBV6-5 to TRBJ2-7; 9 bases are shared with TRBD2. This CDR3 comprises 14 residues. V shed 2 bases, J shed 4 bases, and the junction held 3 bases outside the gene matches. Germline V gene sequence: CDR1 MNHEY, CDR2 SVGAGI. The CDR3 bases are TGTGCCAGCAGTTACCGGAGCGGGAGGTACGAGCAGTACTTC. It encodes CASSYRSGRYEQYF.

The chain couples TRBV21-1 to TRBJ2-7; the tabulated D call, TRBD2, remains unverified against the DNA. TRBV21-1 is a pseudogene locus. This CDR3 contains 13 residues. CDR3 sequence: CASRPSGIYEQYF. The CDR3 DNA follows: TGTGCCAGCAGACCTAGCGGGATCTACGAGCAGTACTTC.

The chain carries TRBV10-1 and TRBJ2-5, with 10 bases aligning to TRBD2. The germline gives CDR1 WNHNN, CDR2 SYGVQD (reference sequence). V lost 6 bases to trimming and J lost 4 bases; unmatched junction nucleotides: 11. This CDR3 has 16 amino acids. This CDR3 reads CASSPTGTSDGETQYF. The CDR3 nucleotides are TGCGCCAGCAGCCCAACGGGGACTAGCGACGGAGAGACCCAGTACTTC.

This rearrangement joins TRBV21-1 to TRBJ2-3; the table calls TRBD2, which could not be checked here. TRBV21-1 is a pseudogene locus. The CDR3 length is 17 residues. Here the CDR3 reads CASSKERGQAISDTQYF. The CDR3 DNA reads as TGTGCCAGCAGCAAAGAGAGAGGGCAAGCGATCTCAGATACGCAGTATTTT.

The gene calls are TRBV20-1 and TRBJ1-1, with no clear D. Germline V gene sequence: CDR1 DFQATT, CDR2 SNEGSKA (reference sequence). Trimming took off 5 bases at V and 6 bases at J, with 10 bases between the two ends. The CDR3 is 11 residues long. The CDR3 region is CSAQTRSEAFF. CDR3 nucleotides: TGCAGTGCTCAGACTAGATCTGAAGCTTTCTTT.